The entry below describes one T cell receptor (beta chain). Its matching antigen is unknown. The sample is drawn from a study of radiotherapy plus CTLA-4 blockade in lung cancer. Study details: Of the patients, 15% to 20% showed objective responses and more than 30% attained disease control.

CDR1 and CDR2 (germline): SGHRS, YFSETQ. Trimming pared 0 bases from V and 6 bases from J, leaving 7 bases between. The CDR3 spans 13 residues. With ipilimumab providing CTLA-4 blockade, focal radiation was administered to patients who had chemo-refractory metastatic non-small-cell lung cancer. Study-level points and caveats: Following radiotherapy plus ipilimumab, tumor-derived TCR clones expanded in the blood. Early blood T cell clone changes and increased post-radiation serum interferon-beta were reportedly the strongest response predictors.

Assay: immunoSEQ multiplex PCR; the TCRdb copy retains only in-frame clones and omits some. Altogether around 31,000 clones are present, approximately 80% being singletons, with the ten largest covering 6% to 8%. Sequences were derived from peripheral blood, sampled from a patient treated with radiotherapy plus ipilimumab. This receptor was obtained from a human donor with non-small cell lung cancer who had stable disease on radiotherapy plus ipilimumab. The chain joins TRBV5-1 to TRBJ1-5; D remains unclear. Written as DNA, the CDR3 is TGCGCCAGCAGCTTGGAAGGGTCTCAGCCCCAGCATTTT. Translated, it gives CASSLEGSQPQHF.